The 10 T cell receptor beta chains presented below share a single source sample, sequenced in a study of blood T cell repertoires in COVID-19. Sequencing used immunoSEQ multiplex PCR; TCRdb keeps in-frame clones, though not all of them. The sample lists about 93,000 clones; roughly 90% were seen once. The source material was peripheral blood. All receptors come from a man in his 60s with COVID-19, enrolled during active disease.

This clone was recorded once. V gene TRBV6-5 combines with J gene TRBJ1-6; possible D gene TRBD1, 5 bases. The CDR3 is 16 residues long. V gave up 0 bases and J gave up 6 bases, with 12 bases separating them. Germline V gene data show CDR1 as MNHEY and CDR2 as SVGAGI. This CDR3 is CASSYSGGLGNSPLHF. Here the CDR3 DNA reads TGTGCCAGCAGTTACTCGGGGGGGTTAGGTAATTCACCCCTCCACTTT.

The chain couples TRBV3-1 (or the pseudogene TRBV3-2) to TRBJ2-1, with TRBD2 identical over 13 bases. V lost 4 bases, J lost 9 bases, and 6 bases stayed unmatched. Germline V gene lookup returns CDR1 LGHDT and CDR2 YNNKEL (reference sequence). This CDR3 is 15 amino acids long. The CDR3 sequence: CASSLSGTSGTEQFF. The CDR3 DNA sequence: TGTGCCAGCAGCCTATCCGGGACTAGCGGGACTGAGCAGTTCTTC.

The genes are TRBV14 and TRBJ2-3; TRBD2 aligns across 9 bases. The CDR3 spans 18 residues. Germline assignment: CDR1 SGHDN and CDR2 FVKESK. Trimming removed 0 bases from V and 0 bases from J; junction bases left unmatched: 7. The CDR3 region has the DNA TGTGCCAGCAGCCAAGATCGCGCTAGCGGGATTAGCACAGATACGCAGTATTTT. It specifies CASSQDRASGISTDTQYF.

The V gene is TRBV5-8, the J gene TRBJ2-3, with D possibly matching TRBD1 (6 bases). With 4 bases removed from V and 3 bases from J, the gap between germline ends came to 18 bases. Germline loops: CDR1 SGHTS, CDR2 YDEGEE. CDR3 size: 16 residues. This CDR3 is CASSPGTLALTDTQYF. The CDR3 nucleotides are TGTGCCAGCAGCCCTGGGACACTGGCTTTGACAGATACGCAGTATTTT.

The J gene is TRBJ1-1, the V gene TRBV12-3 or TRBV12-4, with TRBD1 as a possible D gene (6 bases). The V gene lost 5 bases and the J gene lost 1 base, with 8 bases spanning the gap. This CDR3 comprises 13 residues. CDR3 region: CASSPGQNTEAFF. The CDR3 region has the DNA TGTGCCAGCAGTCCGGGACAGAACACTGAAGCTTTCTTT.

CDR3 coding DNA: TGTGCCAGCCGTCCGGGGGACTATAACTATGGCTACACCTTC. This gives the protein CASRPGDYNYGYTF. V usage is TRBV6-5 and J usage is TRBJ1-2; TRBD1 is a possible D gene (5 bases). The CDR3 totals 14 residues. Trimming took off 8 bases at V and 1 base at J, with 14 bases between the two ends. Germline V CDR1 and CDR2: MNHEY, SVGAGI.

This rearrangement joins TRBV23-1 to TRBJ1-3; D not resolved. TRBV23-1 is an ORF for which the function is uncertain. The CDR3 totals 14 residues. Trimming shortened V by 11 bases and J by 4 bases, and 18 bases separated the two germline ends. This CDR3 reads CAPHPGNTGNTIYF. CDR3 DNA sequence: TGCGCCCCCCACCCCGGGAACACCGGAAACACCATATATTTT.

The chain employs TRBV10-2 and TRBJ2-6; TRBD1 matches at 8 bases. The CDR3 sequence is 15 residues long. V trimming: 6 bases; J trimming: 2 bases; junction bases outside the gene matches: 3. CDR1 is WSHSY and CDR2 is SAAADI in the germline V gene. The CDR3: CASSTQGAGANVLTF. The CDR3 DNA reads TGCGCCAGCAGCACACAGGGGGCTGGGGCCAACGTCCTGACTTTC.

V gene TRBV12-3 or TRBV12-4 combines with J gene TRBJ1-4; 8 bases fit TRBD1. This CDR3 contains 13 residues. Trimming took 7 bases from V and 6 from J; bases not matched to a gene: 4. In DNA, the CDR3 is TGTGCCAGCACGGGACAGGCCGATGAAAAACTGTTTTTT. Protein sequence: CASTGQADEKLFF.

The J gene is TRBJ2-4, the V gene TRBV19; 8 nucleotides align to TRBD1. Germline lookup yields CDR1 LNHDA and CDR2 SQIVND (reference sequence). The CDR3 consists of 14 residues. The V gene end was trimmed by 5 bases and the J gene end by 0 bases; junction bases not matched to a gene: 0. CDR3 protein: CASSDRGAKNIQYF. The CDR3 nucleotides read TGTGCCAGTAGTGACAGGGGAGCCAAAAACATTCAGTACTTC.